These 13 T cell receptor beta chains came from one sample sequenced in a study of control samples from healthy donors and cancer patients. Generated by immunoSEQ multiplex PCR, the TCRdb table keeps only in-frame clones and is missing some. The sample records roughly 54,000 clones, almost 96% being singletons. The specimen sequenced was blood. All receptors derive from a young woman in good health.

The chain links TRBV30 to TRBJ2-7, with 14 bases that match TRBD2. Trimming cost V 0 bases and J 3 bases; bases outside gene matches: 1. Germline V gene lookup returns CDR1 GTSNPN and CDR2 SVGIG (reference sequence). This CDR3 is 15 amino acids long. CDR3 nucleotides: TGTGCCTGGAGTGTTGGGACTAGCGGGAGCTACGAGCAGTACTTC. Protein sequence: CAWSVGTSGSYEQYF.

The chain recombines TRBV2 with TRBJ2-1, with a weak D call TRBD2 (6 bases). The CDR3 runs to 14 residues. CDR1 is SNHLY, CDR2 FYNNEI, per germline. V gave up 2 bases and J gave up 10 bases, with 15 bases separating them. The CDR3 DNA sequence: TGTGCCAGCAGTGAATGGTGGGCAGCGGGCGAGCAGTTCTTC. Amino acids: CASSEWWAAGEQFF.

The chain is built from TRBV4-1 and TRBJ1-3; D perhaps matches TRBD1 (5 bases). V dropped 0 bases and J dropped 0 bases, with 18 bases sitting between them. Germline CDR1 MGHRA, CDR2 YSYEKL. The CDR3 is 19 residues long. In DNA form, the CDR3 reads TGCGCCAGCAGCCAAGATCTATATTGGGGACCTAGCTCTGGAAACACCATATATTTT. This sequence encodes CASSQDLYWGPSSGNTIYF.

The genes are TRBV11-2 and TRBJ1-1; the match to TRBD1 covers 11 bases. V trimming: 0 bases; J trimming: 11 bases; junction bases outside the gene matches: 8. Germline V gene sequence: CDR1 SGHAT, CDR2 FQNNGV. The CDR3 covers 15 residues. CDR3 DNA: TGTGCCAGCAGCTTAGATTACGGGACAGGGGGTTCGGCTTTCTTT. This gives the protein CASSLDYGTGGSAFF.

The V gene is TRBV7-9, the J gene TRBJ2-1, with 11 bases fitting TRBD1. This CDR3 is built from 16 residues. With 4 bases clipped from V and 6 bases from J, the junction kept 8 bases outside the gene matches. Germline CDR1 SEHNR, CDR2 FQNEAQ (reference sequence). The CDR3 DNA follows: TGTGCCAGCAGCTCCCGCTCCGGGACAGGGGGCAATGAGCAGTTCTTC. Its protein product is CASSSRSGTGGNEQFF. The entire variable domain, with the rest obtained from reference TRBV7-9 and TRBJ2-1, is as follows: DTGVSQNPRHKITKRGQNVTFRCDPISEHNRLYWYRQTLGQGPEFLTYFQNEAQLEKSRLLSDRFSAERPKGSFSTLEIQRTEQGDSAMYLCASSSRSGTGGNEQFFGPGTRLTVL.

V is TRBV5-6 and J is TRBJ2-1, with D perhaps matching TRBD1 (5 bases). This CDR3 spans 13 amino acids. In germline, CDR1 is SGHDT, CDR2 YYEEEE. Trimming took 0 bases from V and 9 from J, leaving 10 bases between them. CDR3 in amino acids: CASSLGVGVEQFF. The DNA for the CDR3 is TGTGCCAGCAGCTTGGGGGTAGGGGTTGAGCAGTTCTTC.

In nucleotides, the CDR3 is TGTGCCAGCACCGAGTTCCCAACCACGGGACGGCAGAATAATTCACCCCTCCACTTT. Its protein is CASTEFPTTGRQNNSPLHF. The chain is built from TRBV2 and TRBJ1-6; possible D gene TRBD1, 5 bases. Between the trimmed V and J ends, which lost 7 bases and 5 bases, there was a span of 27 bases. Germline CDR1 is SNHLY and CDR2 is FYNNEI. This CDR3 spans 19 amino acids.

CDR3 nucleotides: TGCGCCAGCAGTCAATTGGGGCGACAGGGGGGCTATGGCTACACCTTC. Protein sequence: CASSQLGRQGGYGYTF. The chain recombines TRBV23-1 with TRBJ1-2; TRBD1 aligns across 9 bases. TRBV23-1 is designated an ORF whose function remains uncertain. V lost 1 base to trimming and J lost 4 bases; unmatched junction nucleotides: 7. The CDR3 runs to 16 residues.

J is TRBJ2-1 and V is TRBV4-2; TRBD1 matches 8 bases. The CDR3 contains 14 residues. With 2 bases clipped from V and 9 bases from J, the junction kept 6 bases outside the gene matches. CDR1 LGHNA and CDR2 YNFKEQ come from the germline V gene. CDR3 DNA: TGTGCCAGCAGCCAACAAACAGGGGGAGGTGAGCAGTTCTTC. Protein: CASSQQTGGGEQFF.

The chain recombines TRBV6-1 with TRBJ1-2; D uncertain. Germline V CDR1 and CDR2: MNHNS, SASEGT. There are 15 residues in the CDR3. Trimming removed 3 bases from V and 4 bases from J, with 15 bases in between. The CDR3 region is CASSENWRSLYGYTF. The CDR3 coding sequence is TGTGCCAGCAGTGAGAATTGGCGCAGCCTCTATGGCTACACCTTC.

The chain joins TRBV18 to TRBJ2-1, with a weak D call TRBD1 (6 bases). V was clipped by 3 bases and J by 4 bases, with 13 bases between them. This CDR3 has 15 residues. Germline lookup yields CDR1 KGHSH and CDR2 LQKENI. This CDR3 is CASSPYRTGYNEQFF. The CDR3 DNA reads as TGTGCCAGCTCACCCTACCGAACAGGGTACAATGAGCAGTTCTTC. The full variable domain, with the rest looked up from reference TRBV18 and TRBJ2-1, is NAGVMQNPRHLVRRRGQEARLRCSPMKGHSHVYWYRQLPEEGLKFMVYLQKENIIDESGMPKERFSAEFPKEGPSILRIQQVVRGDSAAYFCASSPYRTGYNEQFFGPGTRLTVL.

The V and J genes are TRBV12-5 and TRBJ2-1; the D is unclear. Trimming took off 0 bases at V and 4 bases at J, with 10 bases between the two ends. The V gene's germline CDR1 is LGHNT and CDR2 FRNRAP. This CDR3 comprises 15 residues. The CDR3 is CASGLVGSSYNEQFF. CDR3 coding DNA: TGTGCTAGTGGTTTGGTTGGGTCTAGTTACAATGAGCAGTTCTTC.

The gene calls are TRBV4-2 and TRBJ2-1, with 10 bases that match TRBD2. This CDR3 spans 16 amino acids. The germline V gene encodes CDR1 LGHNA and CDR2 YNFKEQ. J lost 5 bases, V lost 1 base, and 5 bases had no gene match. CDR3 DNA sequence: TGTGCCAGCAGCCAAGGTCTCACTAGCGGGAACAATGAGCAGTTCTTC. This gives the protein CASSQGLTSGNNEQFF.